The next 26 T cell receptor beta chains were all read from a single sample in a study of T-cell memory formation after mild COVID-19. TCRdb ran MiXCR on the 5' RACE reads and lists one entry per CDR3 protein. Among some 490,000 distinct CDR3 sequences listed, 15% to 20% were seen once. The material sequenced was PBMCs or a T cell subset sorted from them (not recorded which). The receptor set was obtained from an adult woman who had mild COVID-19 (a few samples of this study predate the infection). Cell type and time point are not known.

The table lists this clonotype with a few counts. The genes are TRBV5-1 and TRBJ1-2; D ambiguous. The CDR3 is 13 residues long. V lost 3 bases and J 1 base, leaving 7 bases between the germline ends. Germline CDR1 SGHRS, CDR2 YFSETQ. CDR3 bases: TGCGCCAGCAGCTCTTACGATAACTATGGCTACACCTTC. Translating gives CASSSYDNYGYTF. The variable domain in full, with the rest retrieved from reference TRBV5-1 and TRBJ1-2, is KAGVTQTPRYLIKTRGQQVTLSCSPISGHRSVSWYQQTPGQGLQFLFEYFSETQRNKGNFPGRFSGRQFSNSRSEMNVSTLELGDSALYLCASSSYDNYGYTFGSGTRLTVV.

This clonotype was seen a handful of times. This chain joins TRBV4-1 and TRBJ2-7; D possibly corresponds to TRBD1 (5 bases). V was clipped by 1 base and J by 2 bases, with 9 bases between them. The CDR3 totals 14 residues. From germline, CDR1 is MGHRA and CDR2 YSYEKL. The CDR3 DNA reads TGCGCCAGCAGCCAAGTTACAGGCCCCTACGAGCAGTACTTC. This encodes CASSQVTGPYEQYF.

This clonotype was counted between two and nine times. The rearrangement links TRBV10-3 to TRBJ1-1; no definite D call. Germline V CDR1 and CDR2: ENHRY, SYGVKD. The CDR3 extends over 13 amino acids. V lost 0 bases and J 6 bases, leaving 8 bases between the germline ends. The CDR3 sequence is CAISESMGPEAFF. The CDR3 nucleotides read TGTGCCATCAGTGAGTCGATGGGTCCTGAAGCTTTCTTT.

The chain combines TRBV12-3 or TRBV12-4 with TRBJ1-1, with 8 bases fitting TRBD1. J was trimmed by 4 bases and V by 1 base; bases with no gene match: 14. The CDR3 length is 18 residues. CDR3 DNA: TGTGCCAGCAGTTTAGGTTTTGGCAGGGGGCGCTTAGCCACTGAAGCTTTCTTT. It is translated as CASSLGFGRGRLATEAFF.

The chain recombines TRBV5-1 with TRBJ2-1, with D perhaps matching TRBD2 (7 bases). This CDR3 has 18 amino acids. Germline V gives CDR1 SGHRS, CDR2 YFSETQ. Deletions cut 1 base from V and 5 bases from J, with 22 bases between. The CDR3 DNA is TGCGCCAGCAGCTTGTGGGGGGGCGGACTGGCTCAGGACAATGAGCAGTTCTTC. It specifies CASSLWGGGLAQDNEQFF.

This clonotype was recorded a few times. The chain joins TRBV11-2 to TRBJ2-5; D gene unclear. This CDR3 region has 18 residues. Germline V gives CDR1 SGHAT, CDR2 FQNNGV. Trimming removed 7 bases at V and 0 bases at J, with 24 bases between. The CDR3 sequence: CASTPRAKINLYQETQYF. CDR3 DNA: TGTGCCAGCACCCCTCGGGCCAAGATAAACTTGTACCAAGAGACCCAGTACTTC.

This clonotype was observed a handful of times. J is TRBJ2-3 and V is TRBV20-1; 9 bases match TRBD1. The trim removed 5 bases at V and 8 bases at J, leaving 8 bases unmatched. CDR3 length: 13 residues. Germline values: CDR1 DFQATT, CDR2 SNEGSKA (reference sequence). The CDR3: CSAPNRGLSTQYF. The CDR3 coding sequence is TGCAGTGCTCCAAACAGGGGGCTGAGTACGCAGTATTTT.

This clonotype was picked up many times. V gene TRBV5-1 combines with J gene TRBJ2-5; TRBD1 matches 7 bases. This CDR3 is 15 amino acids long. Losses at the gene ends were 3 bases for V and 1 base for J; bases not matched to a gene: 6. CDR1 is SGHRS and CDR2 is YFSETQ in the germline V gene. This CDR3 reads CASSSRQGSQETQYF. CDR3 in DNA: TGCGCCAGCAGCTCCCGACAGGGATCCCAAGAGACCCAGTACTTC.

In this sample, this clonotype turned up many times. The rearrangement uses TRBV6-6 and TRBJ1-2; D possibly corresponds to TRBD1 (5 bases). Trimming left V 0 bases short and J 8 bases short, with 19 bases between. CDR1 is MNHNY, CDR2 SVGAGI, per germline (reference sequence). This CDR3 contains 16 residues. In DNA form, the CDR3 reads TGTGCCAGCAGTTACTCGTCAGGGCCCGATGGAAGGGGCTACACCTTC. Protein product: CASSYSSGPDGRGYTF.

This clonotype has only a few counts. A read error may account for a junction end that differs from germline. This chain uses TRBV5-1 with TRBJ2-3; 13 nucleotides agree with TRBD2. The CDR3 is 18 amino acids. CDR1 is SGHRS and CDR2 is YFSETQ in the germline V gene. The CDR3 DNA reads as TGCGCCATCAGCTCTGGACTAGCGGGAGAGGGGCGGCCAGATACGCAGTATTTT. Protein sequence: CAISSGLAGEGRPDTQYF.

The V and J genes are TRBV19 and TRBJ2-1, with 7 bases aligning to TRBD2. V trimming: 5 bases; J trimming: 10 bases; junction bases outside the gene matches: 5. CDR3 length: 12 residues. Germline-derived CDR1 and CDR2 are LNHDA and SQIVND (reference sequence). CDR3 loop: CASSERGGEQFF. The CDR3 DNA reads TGTGCCAGTAGTGAGAGGGGAGGGGAGCAGTTCTTC.

The chain links TRBV2 to TRBJ2-5; TRBD2 matches at 7 bases. Germline V gene sequence: CDR1 SNHLY, CDR2 FYNNEI. CDR3 length: 14 amino acids. V lost 6 bases, J lost 5 bases, and 9 bases stayed unmatched. CDR3 loop: CASRAPGGFETQYF. DNA of the CDR3: TGTGCCAGCAGGGCACCCGGGGGGTTCGAGACCCAGTACTTC.

This clonotype was picked up many times. One end of the junction is discordant with germline, which a read error may explain. The chain links TRBV10-3 to TRBJ1-1; D call uncertain. Looked up from germline, CDR1 is ENHRY and CDR2 is SYGVKD. The CDR3 is 12 amino acids. The DNA of the CDR3 is TGTGCCATCGGTAGGGTGAAGACTGAAGCTTTCTTT. This sequence encodes CAIGRVKTEAFF.

The rearrangement links TRBV9 to TRBJ2-5, with 9 bases aligning to TRBD2. CDR3 length: 16 residues. Germline V gene sequence: CDR1 SGDLS, CDR2 YYNGEE. V gave up 3 bases and J gave up 4 bases; unmatched junction bases: 10. This CDR3 is CASSEGGLAGRETQYF. The CDR3, as DNA: TGTGCCAGCAGCGAAGGGGGGCTAGCGGGGCGAGAGACCCAGTACTTC.

The gene calls are TRBV20-1 and TRBJ1-5; D unresolved. The germline V gene encodes CDR1 DFQATT and CDR2 SNEGSKA (reference sequence). The ends were cut back, 3 bases at V and 4 bases at J, with 10 bases in the middle. The CDR3 runs to 13 residues. The CDR3 spells CSARDRFNQPQHF. CDR3 sequence (DNA): TGCAGTGCTAGGGACCGCTTTAATCAGCCCCAGCATTTT.

V usage is TRBV29-1 and J usage is TRBJ1-2; TRBD1 might be the D (6 bases). The CDR3 runs 14 residues. The germline gives CDR1 SQVTM, CDR2 ANQGSEA. V was clipped by 6 bases and J by 2 bases, with 16 bases between them. CDR3 sequence (DNA): TGCAGCGTCTCCCCCGCAGGGGTCAACTATGGCTACACCTTC. This codes for CSVSPAGVNYGYTF.

This rearrangement joins TRBV7-3 to TRBJ2-5; the D gene could be TRBD1 or TRBD2 (6 bases each). Germline loops: CDR1 SGHTA, CDR2 FQGTGA. The CDR3 totals 15 residues. Trimming took 3 bases from V and 5 from J, leaving 16 bases between them. CDR3 nucleotides: TGTGCCAGCAGCTTTGGTGCACAGGGAGGCGAGACCCAGTACTTC. This translates into CASSFGAQGGETQYF.

This chain links TRBV27 with TRBJ1-6; a weak D match, TRBD1 (5 bases). Germline values: CDR1 MNHEY, CDR2 SMNVEV (reference sequence). CDR3 length equals 18 residues. With 2 bases removed from V and 7 bases from J, the gap between germline ends came to 21 bases. This chain's CDR3 is CASSLEVPRAVGNSPLHF. The CDR3 coding sequence is TGTGCCAGCAGTTTAGAGGTGCCCAGGGCCGTGGGGAATTCACCCCTCCACTTT.

This clonotype was detected only a few times. The V call is TRBV7-9, the J call TRBJ2-7, with D hard to call. There are 13 residues in the CDR3. V was cut by 4 bases and J by 1 base, with 8 bases left in between. The germline CDR1 and CDR2 sequences are SEHNR and FQNEAQ (reference sequence). The CDR3 here is CASSSEGSYEQYF. CDR3 nucleotide sequence: TGTGCCAGCAGCTCAGAAGGGTCCTACGAGCAGTACTTC. Combining the CDR3 with reference TRBV7-9 and TRBJ2-7 gives the whole variable domain DTGVSQNPRHKITKRGQNVTFRCDPISEHNRLYWYRQTLGQGPEFLTYFQNEAQLEKSRLLSDRFSAERPKGSFSTLEIQRTEQGDSAMYLCASSSEGSYEQYFGPGTRLTVT.

The gene calls are TRBV4-2 and TRBJ2-5; possible D gene TRBD2, 5 bases. The CDR3 loop spans 14 amino acids. V lost 2 bases to trimming and J lost 2 bases, with 9 bases between them. Germline lookup yields CDR1 LGHNA and CDR2 YNFKEQ. CDR3 amino acids: CASSQLTGQETQYF. CDR3 nucleotide sequence: TGTGCCAGCAGCCAATTGACGGGGCAAGAGACCCAGTACTTC.

Only a few counts were recorded for this clonotype. The chain carries TRBV6-5 and TRBJ2-7; D is perhaps TRBD1 (5 bases). Germline V CDR1 and CDR2: MNHEY, SVGAGI. Deletions cut 4 bases from V and 0 bases from J, with 10 bases between. This CDR3 region has 14 residues. CDR3 amino acids: CASSSTDNSYEQYF. DNA for the CDR3: TGTGCCAGCAGTTCGACAGACAACTCCTACGAGCAGTACTTC.

The table lists this clonotype with many counts. CDR3 nucleotides: TGTGCCAGCAGCCACCGGGACAGGTCCTACGAGCAGTACTTC. Its translation is CASSHRDRSYEQYF. The rearrangement joins TRBV5-6 to TRBJ2-7; TRBD1 matches 8 bases. Germline V gives CDR1 SGHDT, CDR2 YYEEEE. The CDR3 contains 14 residues. The V and J ends lost 4 bases and 1 base, in that order; junction bases with no gene match: 4. The variable domain in full, completed from reference TRBV5-6 and TRBJ2-7, reads DAGVTQSPTHLIKTRGQQVTLRCSPKSGHDTVSWYQQALGQGPQFIFQYYEEEERQRGNFPDRFSGHQFPNYSSELNVNALLLGDSALYLCASSHRDRSYEQYFGPGTRLTVT.

In this sample, this clonotype turned up many times. The chain couples TRBV12-3 or TRBV12-4 to TRBJ1-1; TRBD1 matches 8 bases. The CDR3 is 14 residues long. J lost 7 bases, V lost 5 bases, and 9 bases had no gene match. The CDR3 loop reads CASSQDRVGDEAFF. CDR3 nucleotide sequence: TGTGCCAGCAGTCAGGACAGGGTGGGGGATGAAGCTTTCTTT.

The rearrangement links TRBV15 to TRBJ2-3, with TRBD2 identical over 9 bases. The V gene end was trimmed by 0 bases and the J gene end by 6 bases; junction bases not matched to a gene: 4. In germline, CDR1 is LNHNV, CDR2 YYDKDF (reference sequence). The CDR3 extends over 15 amino acids. CDR3 in DNA: TGTGCCACCAGCAGAGATGGACTAGCGAGCGATACGCAGTATTTT. It is translated as CATSRDGLASDTQYF.

This clonotype has a handful of counts. CDR3 amino acids: CATRGHAWNEQFF. CDR3 in DNA: TGTGCCACCAGGGGACACGCGTGGAATGAGCAGTTCTTC. The V call is TRBV24-1, the J call TRBJ2-1, with D maybe TRBD1 (6 bases). The germline CDR1 and CDR2 sequences are KGHDR and SFDVKD. V was pared by 7 bases and J by 7 bases, with 13 bases between. The CDR3 is 13 amino acids.

This clonotype was observed a handful of times. The V gene is TRBV7-9, the J gene TRBJ2-7; TRBD2 matches 13 bases. The junction had 3 bases not matched to a gene; V was cut back by 4 bases and J by 6 bases. Per germline, CDR1 SEHNR and CDR2 FQNEAQ (reference sequence). The CDR3 sequence is 14 residues long. DNA for the CDR3: TGTGCCAGCAGCTCAGGGACTAGCGGGGTCGAGCAGTACTTC. It is translated as CASSSGTSGVEQYF.